This TCR beta chain was obtained from a study of T-cell memory formation after mild COVID-19. As for the study in general: TCR clustering was largely donor specific. Study-wide findings and caveats: That cross-reactive memory joined was suggested by some responding clones appearing in pre-infection memory. A balance of CD4 and CD8 characterized clones contracting day 15 to 85, whereas later expanders leaned CD4+.

There are a few counts of this clonotype. Its antigen is undetermined. TCRdb recomputed calls from the 5' RACE reads with MiXCR, one row per CDR3 protein. The data show 200,000 to 300,000 distinct CDR3 sequences, approximately 15% seen once. CDR3 length: 16 amino acids. Looked up from germline, CDR1 is SEHNR and CDR2 is FQNEAQ (reference sequence). J was trimmed by 8 bases and V by 5 bases; bases with no gene match: 10. Sequencing was carried out using PBMCs or a T cell subset sorted from them (not recorded which). The receptor comes from a man between 18 and 29 years old who had mild COVID-19 (a few samples of this study predate the infection). Cell type and time point are not known. J is TRBJ1-4 and V is TRBV7-9; 11 bases fit TRBD1. The CDR3 loop is CASSLRTGGIGEKLFF. CDR3 in DNA: TGTGCCAGCAGCCTGAGGACAGGGGGCATTGGCGAAAAACTGTTTTTT.